The TCR beta chain under discussion was sequenced for a study of blood T cells in healthy people across ages. Total RNA was isolated from each sample in quantities of at least 5 micrograms. Alongside a J-beta primer mix, a sample-barcoded 5' primer served in a second PCR lasting about 7 to 11 cycles. Each cDNA molecule received a tag from a template-switch adaptor that had 12 random nucleotides. TCRdb passed the 5' RACE reads through MiXCR, listing each CDR3 protein once. This table has around 600,000 distinct CDR3 sequences, roughly 48% appearing once. V was clipped by 5 bases and J by 2 bases, with 6 bases between them. The CDR3 is 13 residues long. Germline CDR1 is MNHNY and CDR2 is SVGAGI (reference sequence). This clonotype was found a few times.

The chain recombines TRBV6-6 with TRBJ2-2; tentatively, D is TRBD1 (5 bases). The source is a man at least 80 years old in good health. The sample consisted of blood. In DNA, the CDR3 is TGTGCCAGCAGTACAGGAAACACCGGGGAGCTGTTTTTT. Translated, it gives CASSTGNTGELFF.